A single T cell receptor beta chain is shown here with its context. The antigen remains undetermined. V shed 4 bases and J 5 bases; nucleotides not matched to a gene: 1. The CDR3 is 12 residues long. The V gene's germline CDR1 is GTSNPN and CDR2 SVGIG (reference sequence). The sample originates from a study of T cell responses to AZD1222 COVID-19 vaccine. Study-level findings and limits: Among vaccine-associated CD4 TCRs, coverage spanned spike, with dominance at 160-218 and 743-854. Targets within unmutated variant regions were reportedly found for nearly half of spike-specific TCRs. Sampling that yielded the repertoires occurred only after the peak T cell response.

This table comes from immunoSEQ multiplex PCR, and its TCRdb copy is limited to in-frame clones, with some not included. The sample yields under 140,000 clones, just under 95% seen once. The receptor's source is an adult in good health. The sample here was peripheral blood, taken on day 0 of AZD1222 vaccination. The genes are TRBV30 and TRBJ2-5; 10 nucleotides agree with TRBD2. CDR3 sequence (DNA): TGTGCCTGGAAGGGACTAGCGGAGACCCAGTACTTC. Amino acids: CAWKGLAETQYF. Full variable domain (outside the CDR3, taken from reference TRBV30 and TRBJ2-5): SQTIHQWPATLVQPVGSPLSLECTVEGTSNPNLYWYRQAAGRGLQLLFYSVGIGQISSEVPQNLSASRPQDRQFILSSKKLLLSDSGFYLCAWKGLAETQYFGPGTRLLVL.